Listed below are T cell receptor beta chains from one sample, sequenced in a study of blood T cell repertoires in COVID-19. The protocol was immunoSEQ multiplex PCR, while the TCRdb copy is restricted to in-frame clones and leaves out a portion. Of under 200,000 clones in the sample, around four fifths were seen once. Sequencing was done on a sample of peripheral blood. Receptor source: a woman aged 80 or over with COVID-19, enrolled during active disease. The CDR3 runs from the conserved cysteine through the conserved F or W. Fields, in order: CDR3 protein, CDR3 DNA, D gene, CDR3 length, J gene, V gene, clone size. The D gene is left open where the match is weak. Not all rows give a size; the values are once, few, many and, for expanded clones, a class.

CASSPRGAGGTISYNEQFF | TGTGCCAGCAGCCCCCGGGGAGCGGGGGGGACTATCTCCTACAATGAGCAGTTCTTC | TRBD2 | 19 | TRBJ2-1 | TRBV9 | -
CASRGQGGLAGVRSHEQYF | TGTGCCAGCAGGGGACAGGGAGGACTAGCGGGAGTGAGGTCCCACGAGCAGTACTTC | TRBD2 | 19 | TRBJ2-7 | TRBV2 | -
CASSSSGRVNNEQFF | TGTGCCAGCAGCTCTAGCGGGAGAGTCAACAATGAGCAGTTCTTC | TRBD2 | 15 | TRBJ2-1 | TRBV11-2 | -
CASTDPREELFF | TGCGCCAGCACGGACCCCCGGGAAGAGCTGTTTTTT | - | 12 | TRBJ2-2 | TRBV5-1 | -
CASSETSGGAPDTQYF | TGTGCCAGCAGCGAAACTAGCGGGGGGGCCCCAGATACGCAGTATTTT | TRBD2 | 16 | TRBJ2-3 | TRBV9 | -
CASSLVVGSGGYEQYF | TGTGCCAGCAGCTTAGTCGTCGGATCGGGAGGATACGAGCAGTACTTC | TRBD2 | 16 | TRBJ2-7 | TRBV13 | -
CASSPRGMNTEAFF | TGTGCCAGCAGCCCCAGGGGGATGAACACTGAAGCTTTCTTT | TRBD1 | 14 | TRBJ1-1 | TRBV3-1/TRBV3-2 | -
CASTRDSSYEQYF | TGTGCCAGCACCCGGGACAGCTCCTACGAGCAGTACTTC | TRBD1 | 13 | TRBJ2-7 | TRBV28 | -
CASSYPGRRVTQYF | TGTGCCAGCAGCTACCCCGGGAGAAGGGTTACGCAGTATTTT | - | 14 | TRBJ2-3 | TRBV5-4 | -
CASSGGVVVGSYNEQFF | TGTGCCAGCAGCGGCGGAGTAGTGGTGGGCTCCTACAATGAGCAGTTCTTC | - | 17 | TRBJ2-1 | TRBV5-4 | -
CASSIGALARSSGANVLTF | TGTGCCAGTAGTATCGGGGCTCTAGCGCGAAGCTCTGGGGCCAACGTCCTGACTTTC | - | 19 | TRBJ2-6 | TRBV19 | -
CAWTRSGGVSDTQYF | TGTGCCTGGACTAGGAGCGGGGGGGTGTCAGATACGCAGTATTTT | TRBD2 | 15 | TRBJ2-3 | TRBV30 | -
CASSKTGGHEQYF | TGTGCCAGCAGCAAAACAGGGGGCCACGAGCAGTACTTC | TRBD1 | 13 | TRBJ2-7 | TRBV11-2 | -
CASSKQQSHNEKLFF | TGTGCCAGCAGCAAACAACAGTCTCATAATGAAAAACTGTTTTTT | - | 15 | TRBJ1-4 | TRBV7-2 | -
CASSQVWDRANTNEKLFF | TGCGCCAGCAGCCAAGTGTGGGACAGGGCTAACACTAATGAAAAACTGTTTTTT | TRBD1 | 18 | TRBJ1-4 | TRBV4-1 | -
CASSPGQGTYNEQFF | TGTGCCAGCAGTCCGGGACAGGGAACCTACAATGAGCAGTTCTTC | TRBD1 | 15 | TRBJ2-1 | TRBV9 | -
CASSVATGSYNEQFF | TGTGCCAGCAGCGTAGCAACAGGCTCCTACAATGAGCAGTTCTTC | - | 15 | TRBJ2-1 | TRBV9 | -
CASSDRSSGNTIYF | TGTGCCAGCAGTGATCGGAGCTCTGGAAACACCATATATTTT | - | 14 | TRBJ1-3 | TRBV6-1 | -
CSVGGQGPTYEQYF | TGCAGCGTGGGAGGACAGGGTCCTACCTACGAGCAGTACTTC | TRBD1 | 14 | TRBJ2-7 | TRBV29-1 | -
CASSSGQGNEQFF | TGTGCTAGCAGCTCAGGACAAGGAAATGAGCAGTTCTTC | - | 13 | TRBJ2-1 | TRBV7-7 | -
CASQDRGYTDTQYF | TGTGCCAGCCAAGACAGGGGATACACAGATACGCAGTATTTT | TRBD1 | 14 | TRBJ2-3 | TRBV2 | -
CASSIVARGGETQYF | TGTGCCAGTAGTATCGTCGCCAGGGGCGGTGAGACCCAGTACTTC | - | 15 | TRBJ2-5 | TRBV19 | once
CASSGTGGGSPLHF | TGTGCCAGCAGCGGTACAGGGGGGGGTTCACCCCTCCACTTT | TRBD1 | 14 | TRBJ1-6 | TRBV13 | -
CASSYSQGYYGYTF | TGTGCCAGCAGTTACTCCCAGGGATACTATGGCTACACCTTC | - | 14 | TRBJ1-2 | TRBV6-5 | once
CASSPLSYNEQFF | TGTGCCAGCTCCCCCCTCAGCTACAATGAGCAGTTCTTC | - | 13 | TRBJ2-1 | TRBV18 | -
CASRRGQLQETQYF | TGTGCCAGCAGGAGAGGACAGCTACAAGAGACCCAGTACTTC | - | 14 | TRBJ2-5 | TRBV6-5 | once
CASSESLVVRFF | TGTGCCAGCAGTGAATCCCTAGTTGTACGATTCTTC | - | 12 | TRBJ2-1 | TRBV2 | -
CASAGFGNQPQHF | TGTGCCAGCGCAGGGTTCGGCAATCAGCCCCAGCATTTT | - | 13 | TRBJ1-5 | TRBV28 | -
CASSQGGTGARRNGYTF | TGTGCCAGCAGCCAGGGGGGGACAGGGGCGCGGCGAAATGGCTACACCTTC | TRBD1 | 17 | TRBJ1-2 | TRBV4-2 | -
CASSQGAGQYSNQPQHF | TGTGCCAGCAGCCAAGGGGCGGGGCAATATAGCAATCAGCCCCAGCATTTT | - | 17 | TRBJ1-5 | TRBV4-2 | -
CASSLRGNYEQYF | TGTGCCAGCAGCCTACGGGGGAACTACGAGCAGTACTTC | - | 13 | TRBJ2-7 | TRBV28 | -
CASSQEREKLFF | TGTGCCAGCAGTCAGGAACGGGAAAAACTGTTTTTT | - | 12 | TRBJ1-4 | TRBV6-5 | -
CASSLVASYEQYF | TGCGCCAGCAGCTTGGTCGCGTCCTACGAGCAGTACTTC | - | 13 | TRBJ2-7 | TRBV5-1 | -
CAISESWGGASADTQYF | TGTGCCATCAGTGAGTCCTGGGGGGGGGCCTCAGCAGATACGCAGTATTTT | - | 17 | TRBJ2-3 | TRBV10-3 | -
CASSKNTGELFF | TGTGCCAGTAGCAAGAACACCGGGGAGCTGTTTTTT | - | 12 | TRBJ2-2 | TRBV19 | -
CSVRRQGGNYGYTF | TGCAGCGTTCGGCGACAGGGAGGTAACTATGGCTACACCTTC | TRBD1 | 14 | TRBJ1-2 | TRBV29-1 | few
CASGFGGVRATDTQYF | TGTGCTAGTGGTTTTGGGGGGGTTAGAGCTACAGATACGCAGTATTTT | TRBD2 | 16 | TRBJ2-3 | TRBV12-5 | once
CASRERTRNQPQHF | TGTGCCAGCAGGGAAAGGACACGAAATCAGCCCCAGCATTTT | - | 14 | TRBJ1-5 | TRBV2 | once
CASSRDRGNYGYTF | TGTGCCAGCAGCCGGGACAGGGGTAACTATGGCTACACCTTC | TRBD1 | 14 | TRBJ1-2 | TRBV6-2/TRBV6-3 | few
CASSQVFAGPSSYNEQFF | TGTGCCAGCAGCCAAGTTTTTGCGGGTCCGAGCTCCTACAATGAGCAGTTCTTC | - | 18 | TRBJ2-1 | TRBV3-1/TRBV3-2 | -
CSVGGLGSSYEQYF | TGCAGCGTTGGGGGACTAGGGAGCTCCTACGAGCAGTACTTC | TRBD2 | 14 | TRBJ2-7 | TRBV29-1 | -
CASSPPHPGHSTDTQYF | TGTGCCAGCTCACCACCCCACCCGGGACACAGCACAGATACGCAGTATTTT | - | 17 | TRBJ2-3 | TRBV18 | -
CASSPWQNTGELFF | TGTGCCAGCAGCCCCTGGCAGAACACCGGGGAGCTGTTTTTT | - | 14 | TRBJ2-2 | TRBV13 | -
CASSGGTRQGRGDTQYF | TGTGCCAGCAGTGGCGGGACTAGACAAGGAAGGGGGGATACGCAGTATTTT | TRBD2 | 17 | TRBJ2-3 | TRBV28 | -
CASSPRTRKQFF | TGTGCCAGCAGTCCCCGGACTAGGAAGCAGTTCTTC | TRBD2 | 12 | TRBJ2-1 | TRBV6-2/TRBV6-3 | -
CASGHASTDTQYF | TGTGCCAGCGGCCACGCTAGCACAGATACGCAGTATTTT | - | 13 | TRBJ2-3 | TRBV6-5 | -
CASSLDRGISEAFF | TGTGCCAGCAGCTTAGACAGGGGGATTTCTGAAGCTTTCTTT | TRBD1 | 14 | TRBJ1-1 | TRBV7-9 | -
CASSLGALTELFF | TGTGCCAGCAGCTTAGGGGCCTTGACGGAGCTGTTTTTT | - | 13 | TRBJ2-2 | TRBV11-3 | -
CASSLASGGRKDTQYF | TGTGCCAGCAGCCTTGCATCAGGGGGGAGGAAAGATACGCAGTATTTT | - | 16 | TRBJ2-3 | TRBV5-4 | -
CASSPFGVAETQYF | TGCGCCAGCAGCCCCTTCGGAGTGGCGGAGACCCAGTACTTC | - | 14 | TRBJ2-5 | TRBV5-1 | -
CASSISWAGLNTQYF | TGTGCCAGTAGTATAAGCTGGGCAGGTCTCAATACGCAGTATTTT | - | 15 | TRBJ2-3 | TRBV19 | -
CASSLGGGTQYF | TGTGCCAGCAGCTTAGGCGGGGGCACGCAGTATTTT | - | 12 | TRBJ2-3 | TRBV7-2 | -
CASSRDSSSYNEQFF | TGTGCCAGCAGCCGGGACTCTAGCTCCTACAATGAGCAGTTCTTC | - | 15 | TRBJ2-1 | TRBV7-3 | -
CASGRTGGDTGELFF | TGCGCCAGCGGCCGAACAGGGGGCGACACCGGGGAGCTGTTTTTT | TRBD1 | 15 | TRBJ2-2 | TRBV5-1 | once
CASSIFRGGLGTGYHEQYF | TGTGCCAGTAGTATATTCAGAGGGGGCCTCGGGACAGGGTATCACGAGCAGTACTTC | TRBD1 | 19 | TRBJ2-7 | TRBV19 | -
CASSPEGQNYGYTF | TGCGCCAGCAGCCCAGAAGGACAGAACTATGGCTACACCTTC | - | 14 | TRBJ1-2 | TRBV4-3 | -
CASSPLGLAGGNEQFF | TGCGCCAGCAGCCCCCTGGGACTAGCGGGGGGGAATGAGCAGTTCTTC | TRBD2 | 16 | TRBJ2-1 | TRBV5-1 | -
CASSIIPGQRDYGYTF | TGTGCCAGCAGTATAATACCGGGACAGAGGGACTATGGCTACACCTTC | TRBD1 | 16 | TRBJ1-2 | TRBV6-2/TRBV6-3 | -
CASSLDEAGSSPLHF | TGCGCCAGCAGCTTGGACGAGGCGGGAAGTTCACCCCTCCACTTT | - | 15 | TRBJ1-6 | TRBV5-1 | -